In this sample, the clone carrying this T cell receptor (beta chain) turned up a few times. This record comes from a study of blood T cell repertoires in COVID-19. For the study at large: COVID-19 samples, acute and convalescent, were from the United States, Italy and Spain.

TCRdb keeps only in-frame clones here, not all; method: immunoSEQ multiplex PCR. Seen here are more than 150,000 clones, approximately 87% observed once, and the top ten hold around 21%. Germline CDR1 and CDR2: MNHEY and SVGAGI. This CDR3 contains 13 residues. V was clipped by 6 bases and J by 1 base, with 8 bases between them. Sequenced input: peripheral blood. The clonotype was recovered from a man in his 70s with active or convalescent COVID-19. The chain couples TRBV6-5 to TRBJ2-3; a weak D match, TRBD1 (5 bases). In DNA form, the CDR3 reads TGTGCCAGCAGCATACAGGGCACAGATACGCAGTATTTT. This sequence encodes CASSIQGTDTQYF.